This T cell receptor (gamma chain) was identified during a study of intestinal T cells in coeliac disease (TCRdb year 2020). Regarding the research as a whole: In the TRG cohort, the mean age of coeliac patients was approximately 16 years compared with 50 to 55 years for controls, so the coeliac patients were much younger than the controls. Duodenal biopsies from a few dozen coeliac disease patients and fewer than 25 non-coeliac controls made up a second, larger TCR-gamma (TRG) cohort. The TCR-delta (TRD) cohort included duodenal biopsies from approximately 11 coeliac disease patients and approximately 11 non-coeliac controls. What the study reported, not specific to this receptor: A significant age difference was observed between coeliac and control groups, although significant classification was not yielded by an age-split analysis. FFPE-derived DNA was found to be relatively degraded, and loss of a proportion of TCR sequences in each sample was likely caused by this degradation. All 22 biopsies in training were correctly classified by TRD kmer-based clustering, and a leave-one-out accuracy of less than 95% was reported. TRG clustering correctly classified most of the 54 biopsies (approximately 94%), with a reported leave-one-out accuracy of approximately 90%. Repeated CDR3 amino acid sequences could not be distinguished from PCR duplicates in the analysis.

The V end gives up 12 bases and the J end 5 bases, leaving 13 bases in the junction not matched to a gene. Measured from the cysteine to the phenylalanine, the CDR3 is 14 residues long. CDR3 DNA is the only sequence kept; it has 42 bases, read in frame from the first base. Genomic DNA was extracted with the QIAamp DNA FFPE tissue kit from ten 5-um FFPE scrolls per case. Fully anonymised formalin-fixed paraffin-embedded duodenal biopsies surplus to diagnostic needs were used to test TCR repertoire-based classification of coeliac disease. Library method: multiplex PCR. These reads were obtained on an Ion Torrent PGM. TRG repertoires were amplified from roughly 190 ng of biopsy DNA using the LymphoTrack kit, whose primers carry Illumina adapters. TRG amplicons were purified with AMPure XP beads, quantified on a 2100 Bioanalyzer, and pooled equimolarly. Sequencing of TRG libraries was performed on an Ion PGM instrument. Per the source publication's procedure: Using FastX, any read was removed if more than 10% of its nucleotides had quality scores below the third quartile calculated per patient. IMGT/HighV-QUEST was used to align reads in order to assign V, D and J genes, locate CDR3 regions and judge functionality. After the sequences were translated into amino acids, every sequence predicted to be non-functional was thrown out. CDR3s were split into kmers with and without positional annotation, PCA was performed on kmer frequencies, and samples were clustered using all 1023 combinations of PCs 1-10. Classification was validated by leave-one-out cross-validation, re-optimising parameters on the remaining samples each time. Using the vegan R package, Shannon diversity was calculated from repeated random subsamples whose size matched the lowest read count. TCRdb processed the public reads again with the CATT caller, after which rows with matching DNA were combined. TCRdb's processing, not the authors' own work, is the source of the V and J calls. The sample table shows hundreds of gamma-chain clones, and around half are seen once. In total, the top ten clones hold around 23% of the sample.

Notes on this clone: Its antigen is currently not known. Per-base qualities were not stored, and no clone one base away is much larger.

Sequences were obtained from a duodenal biopsy. This TCR came from a human donor with celiac disease. The sequence joins TRGV10 to TRGJP1. TRGV10 is labeled an ORF, and its function is uncertain. The nucleotide sequence reads as follows: TGTGCTGCCCAACTTACCACTACTGGTTGGTTCAAGATATTT. Its translation is CAAQLTTTGWFKIF.